Listed here are 23 T cell receptor beta chains from one sample, sequenced in a study of shared clonotypes between healthy human individuals. Method: immunoSEQ multiplex PCR; TCRdb's copy keeps in-frame clones and lacks some. The sample contains 170,000 or so clones, 60% to 75% of which appear only once. The sequenced material came from memory CD4+ T cells sorted from blood. Subset meaning: CD45RA-negative fraction. All receptors come from a man younger than 45 in good health.

The DNA for the CDR3 is TGTGCCAGCAGCCGGGACTACAACGGTCCCGAGCAGTTCTTC. The encoded protein is CASSRDYNGPEQFF. The V call is TRBV6-1, the J call TRBJ2-1; 7 bases fit TRBD2. The J segment lost 10 bases and the V segment lost 6 bases, leaving 12 bases of the junction unmatched. This CDR3 is 14 amino acids long. Germline V gene lookup returns CDR1 MNHNS and CDR2 SASEGT.

V and J are TRBV7-2 and TRBJ2-3; TRBD2 is a possible D gene (5 bases). This CDR3 has 16 residues. CDR1 and CDR2 from the germline V gene are SGHTA and FQGNSA. Trimming shortened V by 1 base and J by 7 bases, and 18 bases separated the two germline ends. This chain's CDR3 is CASSLVSGDTGNTQYF. The CDR3 DNA follows: TGTGCCAGCAGCTTAGTTTCTGGCGACACGGGGAATACGCAGTATTTT.

The rearrangement joins TRBV10-2 to TRBJ2-7; 8 bases line up with TRBD1. V lost 6 bases to trimming and J lost 2 bases; unmatched junction nucleotides: 6. The CDR3 is made up of 14 amino acids. The V gene's germline CDR1 is WSHSY and CDR2 SAAADI. The CDR3 region is CASRGQGIAYEQYF. Here the CDR3 DNA reads TGCGCCAGCAGAGGACAGGGCATTGCCTACGAGCAGTACTTC.

The chain combines TRBV6-6 with TRBJ1-2, with 11 bases aligning to TRBD1. CDR1 is MNHNY and CDR2 is SVGAGI in the germline V gene (reference sequence). The CDR3 extends over 16 amino acids. Germline trimming cut 2 bases from V and 2 bases from J; bases unmatched to any gene: 4. For the CDR3, the DNA is TGTGCCAGCAGTTACCTGGACAGGGGGCCAAACTATGGCTACACCTTC. Amino acid sequence: CASSYLDRGPNYGYTF.

This sequence joins TRBV11-2 and TRBJ1-1, with 8 nucleotides matching TRBD1. This CDR3 is 16 amino acids long. Germline V gene sequence: CDR1 SGHAT, CDR2 FQNNGV. V was clipped by 4 bases and J by 4 bases; unmatched bases: 11. Written as DNA, the CDR3 is TGTGCCAGCAGCTCCGTTCCCCGTCAGGGGGCCACTGAAGCTTTCTTT. Protein: CASSSVPRQGATEAFF.

Here the CDR3 reads CASRDLGGRGQPQHF. In DNA form, the CDR3 reads TGTGCCAGCAGGGATCTGGGGGGGCGCGGGCAGCCCCAGCATTTT. The chain employs TRBV2 and TRBJ1-5; the D gene is possibly TRBD1 (6 bases). Trimming removed 6 bases at V and 7 bases at J, with 19 bases between. The germline CDR1 and CDR2 sequences are SNHLY and FYNNEI. This CDR3 contains 15 residues.

The chain recombines TRBV10-3 with TRBJ2-2; the D gene could be TRBD1 or TRBD2 (5 bases each). Trimming left V 4 bases short and J 8 bases short, with 14 bases between. The CDR3 sequence is 14 residues long. CDR1 and CDR2 (germline): ENHRY, SYGVKD. Written as DNA, the CDR3 is TGTGCCATCAGTGGACTAACCGGACAAGGGGAGCTGTTTTTT. Protein sequence: CAISGLTGQGELFF.

V gene TRBV6-5 combines with J gene TRBJ2-5, with 11 bases lining up with TRBD1. Germline loops: CDR1 MNHEY, CDR2 SVGAGI. There are 14 residues in the CDR3. Trimming removed 10 bases from V and 4 bases from J; junction bases left unmatched: 8. The CDR3 sequence: CATKGTGGGETQYF. CDR3 nucleotide sequence: TGTGCCACCAAGGGGACAGGGGGGGGAGAGACCCAGTACTTC.

On this clone: Other DNA sequences within the sample encode an identical CDR3. The chain employs TRBV7-2 and TRBJ1-5; D unresolved. CDR1 and CDR2 (germline): SGHTA, FQGNSA. The CDR3 has 13 residues. V gave up 3 bases and J gave up 4 bases, with 7 bases separating them. The CDR3 region has the DNA TGTGCCAGCAGCTTGAGAGGGAATCAGCCCCAGCATTTT. It translates to CASSLRGNQPQHF.

In its sample, this clone was seen a few times. The chain carries TRBV2 and TRBJ2-7; D is perhaps TRBD2 (5 bases). The CDR3 runs 12 residues. Per the germline V gene, CDR1 is SNHLY and CDR2 is FYNNEI. Trimming cost V 4 bases and J 6 bases, with 10 bases left between them. CDR3 in amino acids: CASSVEASEQYF. CDR3 DNA: TGTGCCAGCAGTGTGGAGGCGAGCGAGCAGTACTTC.

The CDR3 DNA sequence: TGTGCCAGCAGCTTGGGGACAGCTGATACCTACGAGCAGTACTTC. It yields the protein CASSLGTADTYEQYF. The chain links TRBV5-6 to TRBJ2-7, with D tentatively TRBD1 (6 bases). CDR3 length equals 15 residues. CDR1 and CDR2 (germline): SGHDT, YYEEEE. V was pared by 0 bases and J by 2 bases, with 12 bases between.

The chain links TRBV7-9 to TRBJ1-1; D not certain. Germline values: CDR1 SEHNR, CDR2 FQNEAQ (reference sequence). Trimming removed 0 bases at V and 5 bases at J, with 13 bases between. There are 15 residues in the CDR3. The CDR3 sequence: CASSLAFGDETEAFF. In DNA, the CDR3 is TGTGCCAGCAGCTTAGCCTTCGGGGATGAGACTGAAGCTTTCTTT.

Comments on this clone: Being one base from a much bigger clone, this may be a read error. The sample has other DNA sequences that encode this CDR3 too. V usage is TRBV7-8 and J usage is TRBJ1-1; D not resolved. CDR1 and CDR2 (germline): SGHVS, FQNEAQ. V was trimmed by 1 base and J by 1 base, leaving 4 bases between them. The CDR3 sequence is 13 residues long. The chain's CDR3 is CASSLEGNTEAFF. CDR3 DNA: TGTGCCAGCAGCTTAGAGGGGAACACTGAAGCTTTCTTT.

With regard to this clone: The junction shows a germline mismatch at one end, possibly a read error. The CDR3 sequence is CASSLTGKSYEQYF. The CDR3, as DNA: TGTGCCAGCAGCTTGACCGGGAAATCCTACGAGCAGTACTTC. The V and J genes are TRBV5-3 and TRBJ2-7, with a possible D match to TRBD2 (5 bases). TRBV5-3 is treated as an ORF (open reading frame) with a function not yet certain. The CDR3 consists of 14 residues.

The rearrangement uses TRBV18 and TRBJ2-7; D is unclear. The V gene's germline CDR1 is KGHSH and CDR2 LQKENI. Trimming cost V 0 bases and J 7 bases, with 16 bases left between them. The CDR3 contains 15 residues. CDR3 sequence: CASSPPSAKGREQYF. The CDR3 DNA sequence: TGTGCCAGCTCACCACCATCTGCAAAAGGAAGGGAGCAGTACTTC.

This clone showed up many times. The V and J genes are TRBV5-6 and TRBJ1-2; 8 bases agree with TRBD1. The trim removed 3 bases at V and 4 bases at J, leaving 2 bases unmatched. From germline, CDR1 is SGHDT and CDR2 YYEEEE. There are 13 residues in the CDR3. The CDR3 here is CASSSDRGYGYTF. CDR3 in DNA: TGTGCCAGCAGCTCCGACAGGGGCTATGGCTACACCTTC.

The chain uses TRBV2 and TRBJ2-7; the D is unclear. The CDR3 extends over 13 amino acids. Germline-derived CDR1 and CDR2 are SNHLY and FYNNEI. Trimming removed 7 bases from V and 2 bases from J, with 12 bases in between. The CDR3 DNA sequence: TGTGCCAGCACCAGCGACGGCACCTACGAGCAGTACTTC. This sequence encodes CASTSDGTYEQYF.

The chain couples TRBV29-1 to TRBJ2-1, with D possibly matching TRBD2 (6 bases). Germline-derived CDR1 and CDR2 are SQVTM and ANQGSEA. V was clipped by 4 bases and J by 9 bases, with 10 bases between them. The CDR3 spans 11 residues. In DNA form, the CDR3 reads TGCAGCGTTGGGGGAGGAGTTGAGCAGTTCTTC. This translates into CSVGGGVEQFF.

V gene TRBV4-2 combines with J gene TRBJ1-2; D is ambiguous. V was shortened by 0 bases and J by 4 bases, with 9 bases between the two germline ends. From germline, CDR1 is LGHNA and CDR2 YNFKEQ. CDR3 length equals 14 residues. CDR3: CASSQDLNLYGYTF. For the CDR3, the DNA is TGTGCCAGCAGCCAAGATCTGAACCTCTATGGCTACACCTTC.

This clone appeared a few times. The chain carries TRBV7-2 and TRBJ1-4; a weak D match, TRBD1 (6 bases). Germline-derived CDR1 and CDR2 are SGHTA and FQGNSA. V was clipped by 1 base and J by 7 bases, with 13 bases between them. The CDR3 length is 15 residues. This CDR3 reads CASSLVRGGGEKLFF. The CDR3 DNA sequence: TGTGCCAGCAGCTTAGTCAGGGGAGGTGGTGAAAAACTGTTTTTT.

The chain joins TRBV2 to TRBJ2-2; tentative D call: TRBD2 (5 bases). Trimming removed 5 bases at V and 3 bases at J, with 13 bases between. Germline V CDR1 and CDR2: SNHLY, FYNNEI. CDR3 length: 15 residues. The CDR3 loop is CASSKQPRDTGELFF. CDR3 sequence (DNA): TGTGCCAGCAGTAAACAGCCGAGGGACACCGGGGAGCTGTTTTTT.

This chain joins TRBV5-8 and TRBJ2-3; no definite D call. V was cut by 0 bases and J by 7 bases, with 9 bases left in between. This CDR3 contains 13 residues. CDR1 is SGHTS, CDR2 YDEGEE, per germline. The CDR3 here is CASSLEGVHTQYF. Here the CDR3 DNA reads TGTGCCAGCAGCTTGGAGGGTGTGCATACGCAGTATTTT.

The sample holds one count of this clone. The J gene is TRBJ1-1, the V gene TRBV5-4; D is unclear. This CDR3 contains 15 residues. V lost 2 bases, J lost 4 bases, and 15 bases lay in between. Germline CDR1 SGHNT, CDR2 YYREEE (reference sequence). CDR3 loop: CASSFAPTSGTEAFF. For the CDR3, the DNA is TGTGCCAGCAGCTTCGCGCCGACATCCGGCACTGAAGCTTTCTTT.